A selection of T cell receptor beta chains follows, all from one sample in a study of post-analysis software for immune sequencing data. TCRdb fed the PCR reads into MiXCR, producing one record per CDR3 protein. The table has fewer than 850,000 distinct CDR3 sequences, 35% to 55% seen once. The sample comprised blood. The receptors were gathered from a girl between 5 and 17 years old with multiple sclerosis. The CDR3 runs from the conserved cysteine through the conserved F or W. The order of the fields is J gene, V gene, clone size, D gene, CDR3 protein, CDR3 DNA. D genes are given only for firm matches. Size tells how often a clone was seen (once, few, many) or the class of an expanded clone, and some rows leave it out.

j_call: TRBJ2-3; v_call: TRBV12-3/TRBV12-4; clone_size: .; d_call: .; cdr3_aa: CASRWGGSTDTQYF; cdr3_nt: TGTGCCAGCAGGTGGGGCGGGAGCACAGATACGCAGTATTTT
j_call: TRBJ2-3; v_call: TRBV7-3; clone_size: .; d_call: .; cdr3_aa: CASSPIASTDTQYF; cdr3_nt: TGTGCCAGCAGCCCCATAGCGTCGACAGATACGCAGTATTTT
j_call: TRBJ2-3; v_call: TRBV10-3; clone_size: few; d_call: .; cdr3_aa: CAITSSKGDTQYF; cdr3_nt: TGTGCCATCACGTCGTCTAAAGGAGATACGCAGTATTTT
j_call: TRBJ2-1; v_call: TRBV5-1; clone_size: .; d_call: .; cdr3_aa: CASSLELQQAEQFF; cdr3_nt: TGCGCCAGCAGCTTGGAATTGCAACAGGCAGAGCAGTTCTTC
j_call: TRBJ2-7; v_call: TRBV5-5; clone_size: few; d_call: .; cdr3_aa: CASSFAGGGNEQYF; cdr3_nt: TGTGCCAGCAGCTTCGCAGGAGGGGGAAACGAGCAGTACTTC
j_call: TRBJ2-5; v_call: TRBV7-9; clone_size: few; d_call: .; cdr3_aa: CASSLGRMEQYF; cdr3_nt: TGTGCCAGCAGCTTAGGCCGCATGGAGCAGTACTTC
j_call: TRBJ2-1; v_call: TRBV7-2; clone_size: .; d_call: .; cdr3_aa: CASSGRGNYNEQFF; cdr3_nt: TGTGCCAGCAGCGGACGCGGGAACTACAATGAGCAGTTCTTC
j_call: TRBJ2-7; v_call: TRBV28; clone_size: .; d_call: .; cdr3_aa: CASSLAADSYEQYF; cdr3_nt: TGTGCCAGCAGTTTAGCGGCCGACTCCTACGAGCAGTACTTC
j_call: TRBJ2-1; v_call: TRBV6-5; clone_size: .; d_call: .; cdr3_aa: CAGSPQNVEQFF; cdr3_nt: TGTGCCGGCAGTCCCCAGAACGTGGAGCAGTTCTTC
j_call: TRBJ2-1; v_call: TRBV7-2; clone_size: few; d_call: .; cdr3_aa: CASSLLPPPGVRRDNEQFF; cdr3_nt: TGTGCCAGCAGTCTCCTACCTCCACCAGGGGTCCGCCGCGACAATGAGCAGTTCTTC
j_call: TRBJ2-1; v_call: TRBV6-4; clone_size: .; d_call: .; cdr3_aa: CASSEVRVRNEQFF; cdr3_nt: TGTGCCAGTAGTGAGGTCAGGGTTCGTAATGAGCAGTTCTTC
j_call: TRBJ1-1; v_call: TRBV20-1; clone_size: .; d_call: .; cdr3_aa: CSATPNTEAFF; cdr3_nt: TGCAGTGCCACCCCAAACACTGAAGCTTTCTTT
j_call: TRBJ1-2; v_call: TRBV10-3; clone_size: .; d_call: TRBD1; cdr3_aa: CAIKSQRTGDYGYTF; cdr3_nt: TGTGCCATCAAGTCCCAAAGGACAGGGGACTATGGCTACACCTTC
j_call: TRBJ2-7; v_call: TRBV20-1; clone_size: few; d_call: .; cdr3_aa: CSARPDGQVFRYEQYF; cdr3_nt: TGCAGTGCTAGACCGGACGGGCAGGTATTTCGCTACGAGCAGTACTTC
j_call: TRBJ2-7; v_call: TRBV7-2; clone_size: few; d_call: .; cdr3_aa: CASSLASGEYEQYF; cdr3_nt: TGTGCCAGCAGCTTAGCTAGCGGAGAATACGAGCAGTACTTC
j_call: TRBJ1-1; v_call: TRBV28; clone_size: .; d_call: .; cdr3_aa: CASSLTSRGHTEAFF; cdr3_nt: TGTGCCAGCAGTTTAACTTCCAGGGGTCACACTGAAGCTTTCTTT
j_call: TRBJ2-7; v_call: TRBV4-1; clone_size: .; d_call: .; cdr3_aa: CASSQDPGIAYEQYF; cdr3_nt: TGCGCCAGCAGCCAAGATCCGGGAATAGCCTACGAGCAGTACTTC
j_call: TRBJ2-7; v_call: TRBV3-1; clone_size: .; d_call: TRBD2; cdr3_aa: CASSQEHLTSASSYEQYF; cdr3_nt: TGTGCCAGCAGCCAAGAACATCTAACTAGCGCAAGCTCCTACGAGCAGTACTTC
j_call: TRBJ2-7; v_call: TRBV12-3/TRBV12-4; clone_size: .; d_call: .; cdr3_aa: CASSPRRHSSYEQYF; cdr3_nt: TGTGCCAGCAGTCCTCGGCGTCATAGCTCCTACGAGCAGTACTTC
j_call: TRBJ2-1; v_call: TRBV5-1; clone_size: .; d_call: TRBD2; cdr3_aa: CASSLFPPLAGTARGKWNEQFF; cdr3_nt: TGCGCCAGCAGCTTGTTCCCCCCCCTAGCGGGAACCGCACGGGGCAAATGGAATGAGCAGTTCTTC
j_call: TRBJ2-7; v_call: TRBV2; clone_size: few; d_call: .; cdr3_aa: CASSALSEQYF; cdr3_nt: TGTGCCAGCAGTGCCCTATCCGAGCAGTACTTC
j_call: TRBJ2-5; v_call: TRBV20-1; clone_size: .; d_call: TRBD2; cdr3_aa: CSASHVGTSGEETQYF; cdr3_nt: TGCAGTGCTAGCCACGTGGGGACTAGCGGAGAAGAGACCCAGTACTTC
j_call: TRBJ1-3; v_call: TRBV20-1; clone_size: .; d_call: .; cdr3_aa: CSAPGRGSGNTIYF; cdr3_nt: TGCAGTGCCCCCGGGAGGGGGTCAGGAAACACCATATATTTT
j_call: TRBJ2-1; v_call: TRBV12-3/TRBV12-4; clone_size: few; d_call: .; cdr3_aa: CASSAWGNEQFF; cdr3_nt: TGTGCCAGCAGCGCTTGGGGCAATGAGCAGTTCTTC
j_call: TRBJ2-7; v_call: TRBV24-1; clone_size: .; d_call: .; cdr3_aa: CATSDSETYEQYF; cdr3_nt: TGTGCCACCAGTGATAGCGAAACCTACGAGCAGTACTTC
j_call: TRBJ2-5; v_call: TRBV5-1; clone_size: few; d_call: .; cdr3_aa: CASSLRSPETQYF; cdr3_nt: TGCGCCAGCAGCCTCCGCTCCCCAGAGACCCAGTACTTC
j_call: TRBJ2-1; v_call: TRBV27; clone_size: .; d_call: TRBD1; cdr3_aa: CASTWTGSMGNEQFF; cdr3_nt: TGTGCCAGCACCTGGACAGGTTCAATGGGCAATGAGCAGTTCTTC
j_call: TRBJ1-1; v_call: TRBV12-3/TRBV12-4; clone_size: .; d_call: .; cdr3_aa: CASSHSGGAFF; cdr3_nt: TGTGCCAGCAGTCACAGCGGAGGAGCTTTCTTT
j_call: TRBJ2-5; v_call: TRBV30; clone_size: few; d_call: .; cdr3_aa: CAWSVQGFQETQYF; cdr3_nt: TGTGCCTGGAGTGTACAGGGATTTCAAGAGACCCAGTACTTC
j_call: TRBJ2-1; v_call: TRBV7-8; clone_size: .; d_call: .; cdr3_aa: CASSLPRVRAANEQFF; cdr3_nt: TGTGCCAGCAGCCTTCCGCGGGTCAGGGCGGCGAATGAGCAGTTCTTC
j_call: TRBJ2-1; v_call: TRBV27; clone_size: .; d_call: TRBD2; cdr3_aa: CASSSGPGGGRAEQFF; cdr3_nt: TGTGCCAGCAGTTCGGGCCCTGGGGGGGGACGTGCTGAGCAGTTCTTC
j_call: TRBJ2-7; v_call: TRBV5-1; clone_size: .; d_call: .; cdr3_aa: CASSLVPGDYEQYF; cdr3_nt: TGCGCCAGCAGCTTGGTTCCAGGGGACTACGAGCAGTACTTC
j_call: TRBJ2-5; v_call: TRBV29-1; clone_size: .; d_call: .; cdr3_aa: CSVEISKETQYF; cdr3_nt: TGCAGCGTTGAGATTAGTAAAGAGACCCAGTACTTC